What follows describes a single TCR beta chain. The entry originates in a study of T cell changes during pregnancy in multiple sclerosis. The method was immunoSEQ multiplex PCR; TCRdb's version includes in-frame clones alone and lacks a portion of them. The table includes tens of thousands of clones, 85% to 95% detected once. This CDR3 has 14 amino acids. With V trimmed by 5 bases and J by 3 bases, 2 bases remained unmatched. Germline V gives CDR1 SGHTA, CDR2 FQGTGA. The starting material was CD4+ T cells from peripheral blood mononuclear cells, obtained in the third trimester of pregnancy. The TCR sequence derives from a female donor with multiple sclerosis, enrolled in a pregnancy study. The genes are TRBV7-3 and TRBJ2-1; 9 bases agree with TRBD2. This chain's CDR3 is CASSVTSGYNEQFF. The CDR3 DNA sequence: TGTGCCAGCAGCGTGACTAGCGGCTACAATGAGCAGTTCTTC.